In this sample, the clone carrying this TCR beta chain turned up many times. Ophthalmopathy patients showed a Clinical Activity Score of at least 3, NOSPECS grade of at least 4 and duration under 3 months. Lactation, pregnancy, other autoimmune disease or uncontrolled infection led to exclusion of patients. Diagnosis rested on symptoms, serum thyroxine and TRAb, thyroid ultrasound, and orbital computed tomography. This sample was included in a study of T cells in Graves' hyperthyroidism and ophthalmopathy. TCR beta CDR3 sequences were amplified from RNA transcripts. The TCR CDR3 was amplified in a first-round RT-PCR using the HTBI primer set. TCRdb recomputed calls from the multiplex PCR reads with MiXCR, one row per CDR3 protein. The sample lists about 640,000 distinct CDR3 sequences, around 20% occurring once. Germline-derived CDR1 and CDR2 are SGHAT and FQNNGV. V lost 4 bases and J lost 7; bases outside the gene matches: 5. This CDR3 has 14 residues.

This clonotype was obtained from a man aged 25 to 40 with Graves' ophthalmopathy. The rearrangement uses TRBV11-2 and TRBJ1-2, with TRBD1 matching 11 bases. The source material was blood. DNA for the CDR3: TGTGCCAGCAGCTCTGACGGGACAGGGGGTGGCTACACCTTC. It is translated as CASSSDGTGGGYTF.